One sample yielded the 26 T cell receptor beta chains listed below, sequenced in a study of cytomegalovirus exposure and HLA in healthy donors (dated by TCRdb to 2016 to 2017). Preparation of the library involved the immunoSEQ multiplex PCR assay. For the multiplex PCR, a mixture combining 60 forward primers for TCR Vbeta segments and 13 reverse primers for TCR Jbeta segments was used. Sourced from immuneACCESS, this table was stored by TCRdb with only in-frame sequences that have V and J called. A share of the clones is absent; for the studies checked, an unresolved V gene accounts for under half, and the remainder has no known explanation. This sample has nearly 110,000 clones in its table, and around 75% of those were observed once. The ten largest make up around 2.6% of the sample. Sequenced: PBMCs. Receptors originate from a male donor in good health and CMV-seropositive.

This chain connects TRBV4-3 to TRBJ2-5; unclear D gene. This CDR3 is built from 13 residues. Trimming took off 0 bases at V and 1 base at J, with 3 bases between the two ends. Per germline, CDR1 LGHNA and CDR2 YSLEER. CDR3 region: CASSQDSQETQYF. The CDR3 coding sequence is TGCGCCAGCAGCCAAGACAGCCAAGAGACCCAGTACTTC.

This chain links TRBV6-1 with TRBJ2-5; D is possibly TRBD2 (5 bases). The CDR3 is 14 residues long. Trimming stripped 0 bases from V and 5 bases from J, with 10 bases between. Germline CDR1 MNHNS, CDR2 SASEGT. Here the CDR3 DNA reads TGTGCCAGCAGTGAAGCGCGAGGGTCGGAGACCCAGTACTTC. Encoded protein: CASSEARGSETQYF.

The gene calls are TRBV5-1 and TRBJ2-1; 9 bases are a match to TRBD1. Germline trimming cut 4 bases from V and 2 bases from J; bases unmatched to any gene: 10. Germline lookup yields CDR1 SGHRS and CDR2 YFSETQ. The CDR3 is made up of 17 amino acids. CDR3 DNA: TGCGCCAGCAGCGCGGGACAGGGCAGAGTCACCTACAATGAGCAGTTCTTC. Its translation: CASSAGQGRVTYNEQFF.

The rearrangement uses TRBV15 and TRBJ1-4; possible D gene TRBD1, 6 bases. The CDR3 runs to 16 residues. Trimming pared 5 bases from V and 1 base from J, leaving 14 bases between. Germline loops: CDR1 LNHNV, CDR2 YYDKDF (reference sequence). The CDR3 protein is CATSGRSGVTNEKLFF. The CDR3 nucleotides read TGTGCCACCAGCGGGCGATCAGGGGTAACTAATGAAAAACTGTTTTTT.

The chain is built from TRBV2 and TRBJ1-2, with D possibly matching TRBD1 (5 bases). Trimming cost V 2 bases and J 7 bases, with 11 bases left between them. CDR1 and CDR2 from the germline V gene are SNHLY and FYNNEI. The CDR3 length is 13 residues. For the CDR3, the DNA is TGTGCCAGCAGTGAATCAGGGAGGGGTGGCTACACCTTC. It specifies CASSESGRGGYTF.

The chain employs TRBV5-4 and TRBJ2-3, with D perhaps TRBD1 (6 bases). The length of the CDR3 is 18 residues. The germline V gene encodes CDR1 SGHNT and CDR2 YYREEE (reference sequence). V lost 4 bases and J 6 bases, leaving 27 bases between the germline ends. CDR3 DNA: TGTGCCAGCAGCCGACTAACAGGGTTGGCGACGTGGACGGATACGCAGTATTTT. Amino acids: CASSRLTGLATWTDTQYF. The whole variable domain, filled in from reference TRBV5-4 and TRBJ2-3, reads ETGVTQSPTHLIKTRGQQVTLRCSSQSGHNTVSWYQQALGQGPQFIFQYYREEENGRGNFPPRFSGLQFPNYSSELNVNALELDDSALYLCASSRLTGLATWTDTQYFGPGTRLTVL.

The V and J genes are TRBV5-6 and TRBJ2-7, with 9 bases identical to TRBD2. The CDR3 loop spans 17 amino acids. Germline-derived CDR1 and CDR2 are SGHDT and YYEEEE. The V and J ends lost 3 bases and 4 bases, in that order; junction bases with no gene match: 14. The CDR3 spells CASSSPVGSGRSYEQYF. In DNA, the CDR3 is TGTGCCAGCAGCTCACCCGTGGGTAGCGGGAGATCTTACGAGCAGTACTTC.

The DNA of the CDR3 is TGTGCCAGCAGCTTTGAGCGGGGGCGCTCCGGGGAGCTGTTTTTT. Protein sequence: CASSFERGRSGELFF. The gene calls are TRBV7-3 and TRBJ2-2, with 8 nucleotides matching TRBD2. Trimming cost V 3 bases and J 6 bases; bases outside gene matches: 6. CDR3 length: 15 amino acids. Germline assignment: CDR1 SGHTA and CDR2 FQGTGA.

This clone was observed once. The chain has TRBV6-1 and TRBJ2-7; 14 bases map to TRBD2. Per the germline V gene, CDR1 is MNHNS and CDR2 is SASEGT. The CDR3 spans 15 residues. With V trimmed by 6 bases and J by 6 bases, 7 bases remained unmatched. The CDR3 DNA reads TGTGCCAGCAGCGGGACTAGCGGGAGCCTCCCCGAGCAGTACTTC. It translates to CASSGTSGSLPEQYF.

The rearrangement uses TRBV6-1 and TRBJ2-7; D not resolved. Germline V gene data show CDR1 as MNHNS and CDR2 as SASEGT. The V gene lost 2 bases and the J gene lost 0 bases, with 11 bases spanning the gap. The CDR3 is 15 amino acids. CDR3 sequence: CASSENRNPSYEQYF. Written as DNA, the CDR3 is TGTGCCAGCAGTGAAAACAGAAATCCCTCCTACGAGCAGTACTTC.

The rearrangement joins TRBV7-2 to TRBJ1-2, with TRBD1 matching 7 bases. Germline loops: CDR1 SGHTA, CDR2 FQGNSA. V was clipped by 5 bases and J by 6 bases; unmatched bases: 12. The CDR3 is 15 residues long. The DNA for the CDR3 is TGTGCCAGCAGCCCTTATATAACAGGGGCCAATGGCTACACCTTC. Translation gives CASSPYITGANGYTF. Looking up the rest from reference TRBV7-2 and TRBJ1-2 gives the full variable domain: GAGVSQSPSNKVTEKGKDVELRCDPISGHTALYWYRQSLGQGLEFLIYFQGNSAPDKSGLPSDRFSAERTGGSVSTLTIQRTQQEDSAVYLCASSPYITGANGYTFGSGTRLTVV.

The chain recombines TRBV7-2 with TRBJ1-5; tentative D call: TRBD1 (6 bases). V was trimmed by 5 bases and J by 7 bases, leaving 24 bases between them. In germline, CDR1 is SGHTA, CDR2 FQGNSA. The CDR3 contains 17 residues. The CDR3 region has the DNA TGTGCCAGCAGCCCCCTACAGGGCCGGGGCGCAGGACAGCCCCAGCATTTT. It specifies CASSPLQGRGAGQPQHF. The variable domain in full, with the rest retrieved from reference TRBV7-2 and TRBJ1-5, is GAGVSQSPSNKVTEKGKDVELRCDPISGHTALYWYRQSLGQGLEFLIYFQGNSAPDKSGLPSDRFSAERTGGSVSTLTIQRTQQEDSAVYLCASSPLQGRGAGQPQHFGDGTRLSIL.

V is TRBV13 and J is TRBJ2-6; a possible D gene is TRBD1 (6 bases). CDR1 and CDR2 (germline): PRHDT, FYEKMQ (reference sequence). CDR3 length equals 15 residues. Trimming cost V 5 bases and J 0 bases, with 8 bases left between them. The CDR3 nucleotides read TGTGCCAGCAGCCGCAGGGGCTCTGGGGCCAACGTCCTGACTTTC. Its translation: CASSRRGSGANVLTF. The variable domain in full, with the rest retrieved from reference TRBV13 and TRBJ2-6, is AAGVIQSPRHLIKEKRETATLKCYPIPRHDTVYWYQQGPGQDPQFLISFYEKMQSDKGSIPDRFSAQQFSDYHSELNMSSLELGDSALYFCASSRRGSGANVLTFGAGSRLTVL.

The chain joins TRBV4-2 to TRBJ1-2; 9 nucleotides align to TRBD1. The CDR3 has 15 amino acids. V shed 5 bases and J 2 bases; nucleotides not matched to a gene: 6. Germline V lookup: CDR1 LGHNA, CDR2 YNFKEQ. Here the CDR3 DNA reads TGTGCCAGCAGCAAATGGGACAGGGAGAACTATGGCTACACCTTC. Translating it yields CASSKWDRENYGYTF.

The chain links TRBV6-5 to TRBJ2-7; D not resolved. Trimming removed 4 bases from V and 3 bases from J, with 4 bases in between. The CDR3 covers 11 residues. From germline, CDR1 is MNHEY and CDR2 SVGAGI. This chain's CDR3 is CASSSHYEQYF. The CDR3 DNA reads as TGTGCCAGCAGTTCCCACTACGAGCAGTACTTC.

The J gene is TRBJ2-3, the V gene TRBV14; 8 nucleotides line up with TRBD2. The germline V gene has CDR1 SGHDN and CDR2 FVKESK. V shed 5 bases, J shed 4 bases, and the junction held 5 bases outside the gene matches. The CDR3 sequence is 14 residues long. Written as DNA, the CDR3 is TGTGCCAGCAGCTACATAGCGGGGTCAGATACGCAGTATTTT. It encodes CASSYIAGSDTQYF.

V gene TRBV6-1 combines with J gene TRBJ1-1, with TRBD1 matching 7 bases. Germline CDR1 is MNHNS and CDR2 is SASEGT. This CDR3 is 16 amino acids long. The V gene end was trimmed by 2 bases and the J gene end by 0 bases; junction bases not matched to a gene: 6. CDR3 DNA: TGTGCCAGCAGTGAACCTAACGACAGGGTGAACACTGAAGCTTTCTTT. It is translated as CASSEPNDRVNTEAFF.

The chain recombines TRBV4-3 with TRBJ1-1, with D possibly being TRBD1 (6 bases). CDR3 size: 16 residues. Germline V gene lookup returns CDR1 LGHNA and CDR2 YSLEER. V lost 0 bases and J lost 0, with 11 bases in between. CDR3 amino acids: CASSQDRGSMNTEAFF. The CDR3 coding sequence is TGCGCCAGCAGCCAAGACAGGGGATCTATGAACACTGAAGCTTTCTTT.

This clone has a single count. V usage is TRBV10-2 and J usage is TRBJ2-7; 7 bases map to TRBD1. Per germline, CDR1 WSHSY and CDR2 SAAADI. Unmatched junction bases numbered 0, after V lost 4 bases and J lost 3 bases. The length of the CDR3 is 12 residues. The CDR3 DNA reads as TGCGCCAGCAGTGGACAGGGCTACGAGCAGTACTTC. Its protein product is CASSGQGYEQYF.

The chain employs TRBV28 and TRBJ2-2; maybe TRBD2 (6 bases). Per germline, CDR1 MDHEN and CDR2 SYDVKM. The V and J ends lost 8 bases and 4 bases respectively, with 14 bases between them. The CDR3 has 14 residues. CDR3 residues: CASAPGGPTGELFF. The CDR3, as DNA: TGTGCCAGCGCCCCCGGGGGTCCCACCGGGGAGCTGTTTTTT.

The chain uses TRBV7-2 and TRBJ2-5; tentative D call: TRBD2 (6 bases). The V gene lost 5 bases and the J gene lost 4 bases, with 14 bases spanning the gap. The CDR3 contains 14 residues. Germline-derived CDR1 and CDR2 are SGHTA and FQGNSA. The CDR3: CASSPVGRGETQYF. DNA of the CDR3: TGTGCCAGCAGCCCAGTGGGGCGGGGAGAGACCCAGTACTTC. Full variable domain (missing parts from reference TRBV7-2 and TRBJ2-5): GAGVSQSPSNKVTEKGKDVELRCDPISGHTALYWYRQSLGQGLEFLIYFQGNSAPDKSGLPSDRFSAERTGGSVSTLTIQRTQQEDSAVYLCASSPVGRGETQYFGPGTRLLVL.

The chain links TRBV4-3 to TRBJ2-1, with D possibly being TRBD1 (5 bases). V was clipped by 0 bases and J by 0 bases, with 15 bases between them. Germline values: CDR1 LGHNA, CDR2 YSLEER. The CDR3 is made up of 18 amino acids. The chain's CDR3 is CASSQDPRPQGSYNEQFF. The CDR3 coding sequence is TGCGCCAGCAGCCAAGATCCCAGGCCCCAGGGCTCCTACAATGAGCAGTTCTTC.

The gene calls are TRBV28 and TRBJ1-1, with 8 bases identical to TRBD1. V lost 5 bases and J lost 7; bases outside the gene matches: 6. The CDR3 is made up of 13 amino acids. Germline CDR1 and CDR2: MDHEN and SYDVKM. The CDR3 spells CASSPVQGGEAFF. CDR3 in DNA: TGTGCCAGCAGTCCGGTACAGGGGGGTGAAGCTTTCTTT.

This clone appeared once. The chain recombines TRBV6-1 with TRBJ2-7, with 9 bases matching TRBD2. Germline V gene data show CDR1 as MNHNS and CDR2 as SASEGT. Trimming at V came to 1 base and at J to 4 bases, leaving 5 bases not matched to a gene. The CDR3 consists of 15 residues. CDR3 DNA: TGTGCCAGCAGTGAAGAGGGGACTAGCTATTACGAGCAGTACTTC. It specifies CASSEEGTSYYEQYF.

This sequence joins TRBV30 and TRBJ2-7; TRBD1 matches at 9 bases. CDR1 and CDR2 from the germline V gene are GTSNPN and SVGIG (reference sequence). CDR3 length equals 13 residues. J was trimmed by 6 bases and V by 7 bases; bases with no gene match: 10. The CDR3 DNA reads as TGTGCCTCCGGGCGGGGACAGGGTTTCGAGCAGTACTTC. It translates to CASGRGQGFEQYF.

As DNA, the CDR3 is TGCGCCAGCAGCCACCTAGCCCCTGTCTTGGGAAACACCATATATTTT. It translates to CASSHLAPVLGNTIYF. V usage is TRBV4-1 and J usage is TRBJ1-3; D is ambiguous. Trimming removed 3 bases at V and 4 bases at J, with 16 bases between. This CDR3 has 16 amino acids. Germline CDR1 and CDR2: MGHRA and YSYEKL.